This TCR beta chain was captured by sequencing in a study of beta chain features in type 1 diabetes. Study outcomes and limitations: Fewer junction insertions and more nucleotide deletions appeared in type 1 diabetes patients. Sequencing used cDNA, and cells with high TCR expression could therefore be over-represented.

V was trimmed by 3 bases and J by 2 bases, leaving 10 bases between them. The V gene's germline CDR1 is SQVTM and CDR2 ANQGSEA. The CDR3 is 13 amino acids. Every bit of the isolated RNA underwent reverse transcription, so sequencing read expressed TCRB transcripts. Assay used: immunoSEQ multiplex PCR; TCRdb lists only in-frame clones, some missing. The sample has 200,000 to 250,000 clones; roughly 11% are singletons. This clone was observed a handful of times. Its antigen is not identified. The J gene is TRBJ1-2, the V gene TRBV29-1; no reliable D call. This clonotype was sampled from a man between 18 and 35 years old in good health. Sequencing was carried out using central memory CD4+ T cells from blood. The CDR3 loop reads CSVESAGNYGYTF. The CDR3 nucleotides are TGCAGCGTTGAGTCGGCGGGAAACTATGGCTACACCTTC.